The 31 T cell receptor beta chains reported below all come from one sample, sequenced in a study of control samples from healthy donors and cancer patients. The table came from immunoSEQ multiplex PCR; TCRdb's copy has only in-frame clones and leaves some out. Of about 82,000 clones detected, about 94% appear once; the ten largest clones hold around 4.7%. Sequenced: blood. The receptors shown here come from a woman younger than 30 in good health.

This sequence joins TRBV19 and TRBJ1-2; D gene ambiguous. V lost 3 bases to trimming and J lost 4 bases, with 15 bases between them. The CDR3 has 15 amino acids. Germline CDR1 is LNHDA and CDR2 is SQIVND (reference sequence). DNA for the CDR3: TGTGCCAGTAGTATTATAGTCCCGCGGGGCTATGGCTACACCTTC. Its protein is CASSIIVPRGYGYTF.

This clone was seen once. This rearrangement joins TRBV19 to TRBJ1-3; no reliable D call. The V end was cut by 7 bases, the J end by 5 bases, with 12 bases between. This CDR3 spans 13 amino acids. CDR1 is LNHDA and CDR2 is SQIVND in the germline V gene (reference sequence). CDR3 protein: CASTAGTRNTIYF. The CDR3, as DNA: TGTGCCAGTACGGCAGGAACGCGAAACACCATATATTTT.

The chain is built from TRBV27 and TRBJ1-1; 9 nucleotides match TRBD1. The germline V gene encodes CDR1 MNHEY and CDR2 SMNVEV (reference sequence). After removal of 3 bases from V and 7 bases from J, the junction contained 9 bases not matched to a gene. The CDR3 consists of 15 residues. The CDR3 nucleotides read TGTGCCAGCAGTTTTAGTGGGACAGGGATTAATGAAGCTTTCTTT. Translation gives CASSFSGTGINEAFF.

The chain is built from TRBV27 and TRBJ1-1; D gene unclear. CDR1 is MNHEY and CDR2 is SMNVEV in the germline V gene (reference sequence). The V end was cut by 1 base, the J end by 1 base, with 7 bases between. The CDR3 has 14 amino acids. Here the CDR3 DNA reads TGTGCCAGCAGTTTATTGGGTAAGAACACTGAAGCTTTCTTT. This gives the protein CASSLLGKNTEAFF.

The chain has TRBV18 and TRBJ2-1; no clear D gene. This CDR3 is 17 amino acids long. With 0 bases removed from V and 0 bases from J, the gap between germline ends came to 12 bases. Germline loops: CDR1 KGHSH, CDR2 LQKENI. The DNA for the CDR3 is TGTGCCAGCTCACCACCGTTAGTCACAGACTCCTACAATGAGCAGTTCTTC. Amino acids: CASSPPLVTDSYNEQFF.

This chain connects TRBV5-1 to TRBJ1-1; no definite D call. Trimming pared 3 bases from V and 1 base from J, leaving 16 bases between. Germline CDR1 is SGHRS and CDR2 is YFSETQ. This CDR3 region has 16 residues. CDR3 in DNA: TGCGCCAGCAGCTGGAGCGCCAAGACCAGGAACACTGAAGCTTTCTTT. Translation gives CASSWSAKTRNTEAFF. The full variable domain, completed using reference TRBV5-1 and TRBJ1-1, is KAGVTQTPRYLIKTRGQQVTLSCSPISGHRSVSWYQQTPGQGLQFLFEYFSETQRNKGNFPGRFSGRQFSNSRSEMNVSTLELGDSALYLCASSWSAKTRNTEAFFGQGTRLTVV.

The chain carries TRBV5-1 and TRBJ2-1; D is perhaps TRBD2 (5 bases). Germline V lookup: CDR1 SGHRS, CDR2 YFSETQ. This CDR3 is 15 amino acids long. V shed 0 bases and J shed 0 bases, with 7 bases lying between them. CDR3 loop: CASSLGAASYNEQFF. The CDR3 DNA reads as TGCGCCAGCAGCTTGGGAGCGGCCTCCTACAATGAGCAGTTCTTC.

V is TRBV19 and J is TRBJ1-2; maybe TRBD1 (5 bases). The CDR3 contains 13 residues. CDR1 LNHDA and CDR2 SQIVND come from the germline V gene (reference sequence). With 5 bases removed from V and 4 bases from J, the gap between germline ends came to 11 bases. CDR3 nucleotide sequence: TGTGCCAGTAGTTCTCAGGGAGGCTATGGCTACACCTTC. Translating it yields CASSSQGGYGYTF.

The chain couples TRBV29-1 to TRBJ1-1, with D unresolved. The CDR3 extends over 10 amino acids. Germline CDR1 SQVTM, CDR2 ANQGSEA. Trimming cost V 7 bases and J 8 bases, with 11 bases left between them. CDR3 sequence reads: CSALRNEAFF. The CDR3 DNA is TGCAGCGCGCTGAGGAACGAAGCTTTCTTT.

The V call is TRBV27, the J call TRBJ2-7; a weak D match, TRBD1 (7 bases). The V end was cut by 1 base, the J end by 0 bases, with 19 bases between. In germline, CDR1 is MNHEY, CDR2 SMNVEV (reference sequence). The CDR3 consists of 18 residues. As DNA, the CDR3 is TGTGCCAGCAGTTTATATGGCAGGGGGGCCCTCTCCTCCTACGAGCAGTACTTC. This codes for CASSLYGRGALSSYEQYF.

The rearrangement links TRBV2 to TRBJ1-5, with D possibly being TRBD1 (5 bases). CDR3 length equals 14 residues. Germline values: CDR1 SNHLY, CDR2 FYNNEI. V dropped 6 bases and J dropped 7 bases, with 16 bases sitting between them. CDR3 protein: CASSRVSWEQPQHF. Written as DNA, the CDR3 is TGTGCCAGCAGCAGGGTTTCGTGGGAACAGCCCCAGCATTTT.

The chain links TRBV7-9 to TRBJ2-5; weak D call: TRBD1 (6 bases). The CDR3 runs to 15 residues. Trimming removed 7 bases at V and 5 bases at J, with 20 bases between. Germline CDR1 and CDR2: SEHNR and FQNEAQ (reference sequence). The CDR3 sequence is CASKPGQSLWETQYF. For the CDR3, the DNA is TGTGCCAGCAAGCCCGGACAGTCTCTATGGGAGACCCAGTACTTC.

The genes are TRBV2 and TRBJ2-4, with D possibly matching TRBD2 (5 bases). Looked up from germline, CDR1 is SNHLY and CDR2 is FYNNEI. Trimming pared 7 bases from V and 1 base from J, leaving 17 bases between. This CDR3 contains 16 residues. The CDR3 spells CASKDLWTNAKNIQYF. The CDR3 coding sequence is TGTGCCAGCAAGGACTTGTGGACGAACGCCAAAAACATTCAGTACTTC. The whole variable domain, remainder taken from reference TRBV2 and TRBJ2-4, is EPEVTQTPSHQVTQMGQEVILRCVPISNHLYFYWYRQILGQKVEFLVSFYNNEISEKSEIFDDQFSVERPDGSNFTLKIRSTKLEDSAMYFCASKDLWTNAKNIQYFGAGTRLSVL.

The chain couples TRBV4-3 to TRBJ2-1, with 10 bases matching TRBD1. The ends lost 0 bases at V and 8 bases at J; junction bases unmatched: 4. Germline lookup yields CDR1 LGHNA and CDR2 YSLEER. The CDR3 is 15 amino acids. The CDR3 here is CASSQDRTGGHEQFF. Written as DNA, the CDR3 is TGCGCCAGCAGCCAAGATAGGACAGGGGGACATGAGCAGTTCTTC.

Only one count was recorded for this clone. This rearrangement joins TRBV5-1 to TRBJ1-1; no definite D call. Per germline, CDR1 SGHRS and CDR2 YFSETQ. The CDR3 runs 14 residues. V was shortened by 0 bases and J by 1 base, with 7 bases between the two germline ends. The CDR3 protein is CASSLVFGNTEAFF. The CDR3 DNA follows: TGCGCCAGCAGCTTGGTCTTTGGGAACACTGAAGCTTTCTTT.

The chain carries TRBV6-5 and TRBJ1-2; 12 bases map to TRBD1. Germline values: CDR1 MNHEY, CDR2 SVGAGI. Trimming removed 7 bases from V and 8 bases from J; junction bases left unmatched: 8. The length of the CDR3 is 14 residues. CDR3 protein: CASTKTGTGGGYTF. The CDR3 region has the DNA TGTGCCAGCACTAAAACAGGGACAGGGGGCGGCTACACCTTC.

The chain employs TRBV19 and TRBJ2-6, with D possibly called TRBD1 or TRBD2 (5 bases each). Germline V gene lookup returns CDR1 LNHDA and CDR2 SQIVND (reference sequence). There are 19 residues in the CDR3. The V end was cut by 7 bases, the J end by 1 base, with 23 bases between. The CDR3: CASTLLPGTVPSGANVLTF. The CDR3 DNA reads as TGTGCCAGTACCCTTCTCCCCGGGACGGTTCCTTCTGGGGCCAACGTCCTGACTTTC. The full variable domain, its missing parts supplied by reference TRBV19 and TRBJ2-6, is DGGITQSPKYLFRKEGQNVTLSCEQNLNHDAMYWYRQDPGQGLRLIYYSQIVNDFQKGDIAEGYSVSREKKESFPLTVTSAQKNPTAFYLCASTLLPGTVPSGANVLTFGAGSRLTVL.

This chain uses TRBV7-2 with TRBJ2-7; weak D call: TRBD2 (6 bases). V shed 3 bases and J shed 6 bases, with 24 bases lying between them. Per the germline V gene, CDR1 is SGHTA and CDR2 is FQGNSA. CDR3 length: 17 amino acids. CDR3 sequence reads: CASSFSITGEWASEQYF. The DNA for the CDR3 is TGTGCCAGCAGCTTTAGTATTACGGGGGAGTGGGCCTCCGAGCAGTACTTC. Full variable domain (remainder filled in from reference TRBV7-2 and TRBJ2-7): GAGVSQSPSNKVTEKGKDVELRCDPISGHTALYWYRQSLGQGLEFLIYFQGNSAPDKSGLPSDRFSAERTGGSVSTLTIQRTQQEDSAVYLCASSFSITGEWASEQYFGPGTRLTVT.

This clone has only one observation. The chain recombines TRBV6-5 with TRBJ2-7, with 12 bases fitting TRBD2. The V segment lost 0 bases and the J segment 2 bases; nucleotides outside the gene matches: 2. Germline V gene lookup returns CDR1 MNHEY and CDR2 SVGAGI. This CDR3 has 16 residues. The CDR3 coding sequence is TGTGCCAGCAGTTACTCCCGACTAGCGGGGGCCTACGAGCAGTACTTC. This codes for CASSYSRLAGAYEQYF.

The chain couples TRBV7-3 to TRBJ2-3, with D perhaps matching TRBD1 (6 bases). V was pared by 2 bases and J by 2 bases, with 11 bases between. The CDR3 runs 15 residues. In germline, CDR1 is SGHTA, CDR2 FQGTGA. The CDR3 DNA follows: TGTGCCAGCAGCTTAGCAGGGGCCCCCACAGATACGCAGTATTTT. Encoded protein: CASSLAGAPTDTQYF.

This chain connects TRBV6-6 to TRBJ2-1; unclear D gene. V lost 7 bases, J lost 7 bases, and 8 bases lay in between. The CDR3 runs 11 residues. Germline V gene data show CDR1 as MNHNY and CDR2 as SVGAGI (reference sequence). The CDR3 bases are TGTGCCAGCAACGAGAAAAATGAGCAGTTCTTC. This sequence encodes CASNEKNEQFF.

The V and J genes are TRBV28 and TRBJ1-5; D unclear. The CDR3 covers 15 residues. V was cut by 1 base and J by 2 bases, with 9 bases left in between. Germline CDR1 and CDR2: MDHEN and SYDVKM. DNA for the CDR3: TGTGCCAGCAGTTTATCGGTGGTTGGCAATCAGCCCCAGCATTTT. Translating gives CASSLSVVGNQPQHF.

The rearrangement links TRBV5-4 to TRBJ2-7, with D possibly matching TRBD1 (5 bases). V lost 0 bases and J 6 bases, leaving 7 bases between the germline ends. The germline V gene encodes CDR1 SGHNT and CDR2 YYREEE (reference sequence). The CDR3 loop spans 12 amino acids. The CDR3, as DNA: TGTGCCAGCAGCTTGGGACAGCGCGAGCAGTACTTC. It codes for CASSLGQREQYF.

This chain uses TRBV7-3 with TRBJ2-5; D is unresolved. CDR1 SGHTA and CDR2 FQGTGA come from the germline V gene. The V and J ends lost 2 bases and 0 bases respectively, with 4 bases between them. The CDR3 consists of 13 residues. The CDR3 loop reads CASSLGDQETQYF. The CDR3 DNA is TGTGCCAGCAGCTTAGGGGACCAAGAGACCCAGTACTTC.

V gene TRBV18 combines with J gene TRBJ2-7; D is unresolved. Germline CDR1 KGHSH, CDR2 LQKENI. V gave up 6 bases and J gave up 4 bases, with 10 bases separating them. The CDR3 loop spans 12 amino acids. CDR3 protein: CASSPGRYEQYF. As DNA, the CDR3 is TGTGCCAGCTCCCCCGGACGTTACGAGCAGTACTTC.

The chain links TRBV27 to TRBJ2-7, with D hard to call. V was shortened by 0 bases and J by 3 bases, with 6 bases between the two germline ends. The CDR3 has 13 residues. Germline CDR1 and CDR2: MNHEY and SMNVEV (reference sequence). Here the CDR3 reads CASSLSFDYEQYF. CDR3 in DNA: TGTGCCAGCAGTTTATCTTTTGACTACGAGCAGTACTTC.

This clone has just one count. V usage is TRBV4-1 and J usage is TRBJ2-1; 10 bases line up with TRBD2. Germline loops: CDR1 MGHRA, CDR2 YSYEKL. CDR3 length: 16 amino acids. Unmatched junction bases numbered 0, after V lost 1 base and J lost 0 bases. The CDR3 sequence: CASSQGTSGSYNEQFF. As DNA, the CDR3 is TGCGCCAGCAGCCAAGGGACTAGCGGCTCCTACAATGAGCAGTTCTTC.

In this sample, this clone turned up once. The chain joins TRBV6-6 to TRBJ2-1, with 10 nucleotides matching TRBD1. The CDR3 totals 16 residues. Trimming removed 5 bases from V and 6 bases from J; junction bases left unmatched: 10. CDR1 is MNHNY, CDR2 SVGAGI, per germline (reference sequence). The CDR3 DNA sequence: TGTGCCAGCAGTCGACGGAGACAGGGGGCAGGCAATGAGCAGTTCTTC. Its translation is CASSRRRQGAGNEQFF.

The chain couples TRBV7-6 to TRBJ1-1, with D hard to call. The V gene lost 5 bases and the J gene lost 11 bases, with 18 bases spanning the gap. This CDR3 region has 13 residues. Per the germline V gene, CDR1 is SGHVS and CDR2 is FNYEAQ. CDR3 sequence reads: CASSPTRALDAFF. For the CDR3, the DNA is TGTGCCAGCAGCCCGACCCGCGCCCTAGACGCTTTCTTT.

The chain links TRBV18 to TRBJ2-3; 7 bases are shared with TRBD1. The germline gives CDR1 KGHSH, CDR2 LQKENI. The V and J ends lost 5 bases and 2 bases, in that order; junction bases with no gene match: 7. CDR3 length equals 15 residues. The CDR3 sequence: CASSSTGTDTDTQYF. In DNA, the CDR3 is TGTGCCAGCTCATCGACAGGGACGGACACAGATACGCAGTATTTT.

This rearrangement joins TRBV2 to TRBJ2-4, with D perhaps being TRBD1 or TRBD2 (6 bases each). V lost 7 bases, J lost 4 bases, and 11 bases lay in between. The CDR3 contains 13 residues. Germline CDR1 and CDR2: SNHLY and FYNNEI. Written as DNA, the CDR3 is TGTGCCAGCATTGGGGGGCCAAAAAACATTCAGTACTTC. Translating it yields CASIGGPKNIQYF.